This T cell receptor (beta chain) comes out of a study of post-analysis software for immune sequencing data. Prepared libraries of TCR beta cDNA carried unique molecular identifiers. T cells numbering about 1 to 11 million yielded approximately 500,000 cDNA molecules. MiXCR, applied by TCRdb to the PCR reads, yields one record per CDR3 protein. In the table there are roughly 800,000 distinct CDR3 sequences, roughly 30% of which are singletons. This CDR3 spans 15 amino acids. Germline CDR1 and CDR2: SEHNR and FQNEAQ (reference sequence). The germline V and J ends were trimmed by 1 base and 0 bases, with 10 bases remaining between them. Worth noting for this clonotype: As yet, its antigen is unknown.

Study results and caveats: Among 5 or 6 TRBV segments more frequent in patients than controls were TRBV5-6, TRBV5-1 and TRBV20-1. Significantly lower normalized Chao1 diversity was found in patients with multiple sclerosis relative to controls. Under the F measure, samples that were prepared in one batch clustered strongly together.

Sequences were obtained from blood. This clonotype was obtained from a girl under 18 with multiple sclerosis. This chain uses TRBV7-9 with TRBJ2-7; D call uncertain. CDR3 DNA sequence: TGTGCCAGCAGCTTAGACCCGGGTACCTCCTACGAGCAGTACTTC. Translated: CASSLDPGTSYEQYF.